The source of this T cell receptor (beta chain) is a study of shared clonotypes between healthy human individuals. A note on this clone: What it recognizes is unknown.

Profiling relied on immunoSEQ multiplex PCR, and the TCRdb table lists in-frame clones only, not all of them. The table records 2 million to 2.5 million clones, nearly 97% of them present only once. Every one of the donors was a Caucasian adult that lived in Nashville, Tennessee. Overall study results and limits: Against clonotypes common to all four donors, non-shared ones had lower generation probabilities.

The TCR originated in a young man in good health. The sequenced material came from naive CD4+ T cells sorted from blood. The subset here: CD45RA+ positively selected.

The CDR3 is CASSRLAGATSAYQETQYF. The CDR3 DNA reads TGTGCCAGCAGCCGACTAGCGGGGGCGACTTCCGCGTACCAAGAGACCCAGTACTTC. The chain combines TRBV5-6 with TRBJ2-5; 12 bases are a match to TRBD2. Trimming removed 4 bases from V and 0 bases from J; junction bases left unmatched: 13. This CDR3 is 19 amino acids long. The germline gives CDR1 SGHDT, CDR2 YYEEEE.